A single T cell receptor beta chain is shown here with its context. The specificity of this receptor is unknown. The record has no base qualities; no much larger clone is one base away. Participants in the prospective study were aged roughly 18 to 90 years, lived in 20 to 30 United States geographic areas, and enrolled through a virtual design. In the prospective study, participants were assigned to cohorts based on the clinical history participants reported in a screening survey and a study questionnaire. Recovered participants in ImmuneRACE Cohort 3 were defined as having two consecutive negative NP/OP PCR tests, clearance from a healthcare professional, or resolution of symptoms. In the prospective study, mobile phlebotomists collected whole blood, serum and a nasopharyngeal or oropharyngeal swab from each participant. Participants in the prospective study had the option to provide additional blood draws and questionnaires over a roughly 2-month period. Blood samples from the prospective study were shipped frozen or at room temperature prior to DNA extraction.

This entry comes from a study of blood T cell repertoires in COVID-19 (dated by TCRdb to about 2020). Looking at the study overall: Samples from collaborators originated in the United States, Italy and Spain and spanned both the acute and convalescent phases of COVID-19. Sample metadata almost always included a de-identified subject ID, COVID-19 status, age in years and sex. The material from the prospective study consisted of cDNA or gDNA derived from T cells, B-cell-depleted T cells, or PBMCs. Where HLA class I and class II types were available, the types were taken from metadata supplied by the sample provider, not from assay-based typing. The samples were drawn from two sources: the first 160 participants of the ongoing ImmuneRACE study, and approximately 1,300 subjects contributed by 6 global collaborators. Subjects who had been exposed to COVID-19, were actively infected with it, or had recovered from it provided the deeply sampled blood TCRbeta repertoires that made up the dataset. A freely available public database, intended as a resource for researchers studying the immune response to SARS-CoV-2, is where the repertoires were released.

From cysteine to phenylalanine, the CDR3 is 14 amino acids long. Only the CDR3 region is kept as DNA, spanning 42 bases read in frame from base 1. Trimming leaves V shorter by 5 bases and J shorter by 0 bases, with the junction holding 3 bases beyond the gene matches. CDR1 and CDR2 are drawn from the germline V gene: SGDLS, YYNGEE. What the authors observed across the whole study: How much clinical and demographic metadata was included differed by source and by participant, and the metadata was provided uncurated.

TCRbeta CDR3 regions were amplified from genomic DNA using the immunoSEQ Assay, a bias-controlled multiplex PCR. Concerning the study's data processing: Nucleated cell counts per sample were estimated from amplification of reference gene primers within the assay. To quantify the absolute abundance of each unique TCRbeta CDR3 rearrangement, sequence reads were collapsed and filtered. For each sample, productive Simpson clonality was calculated by taking the square root of Simpson's diversity index across productive rearrangements. Sourced from immuneACCESS, this table was stored by TCRdb with only in-frame sequences that have V and J called. A share of the clones is absent; for the studies checked, an unresolved V gene accounts for under half, and the remainder has no known explanation. V and J calls and clone size are as listed in that table; D and trimming were resolved from the DNA. Present in this sample are about 240,000 clones, 80% to 90% of which were seen just once. The top ten clonotypes cover 4.1% of the sample.

The TCR comes from a woman in her 30s who had recovered from COVID-19. Here the chain combines TRBV9 and TRBJ1-2, with 8 junctional bases fitting TRBD1. Specimen: PBMCs or T cells enriched from blood (not recorded which). CDR3 protein: CASRGTGANYGYTF. The nucleotide sequence reads TGTGCCAGCAGGGGGACAGGAGCTAACTATGGCTACACCTTC. The CDR3 plus the reference TRBV9 and TRBJ1-2 genes for the other parts give the full variable domain: DSGVTQTPKHLITATGQRVTLRCSPRSGDLSVYWYQQSLDQGLQFLIQYYNGEERAKGNILERFSAQQFPDLHSELNLSSLELGDSALYFCASRGTGANYGYTFGSGTRLTVV.